The sequence of this TCR beta chain was determined in a study of ipilimumab plus nivolumab after autologous stem cell transplantation. The CDR3 runs to 15 residues. V dropped 3 bases and J dropped 5 bases, with 17 bases sitting between them. CDR1 and CDR2 from the germline V gene are SGHTS and YDEGEE. Ipilimumab, 1 mg/kg, started 14 to 28 days after autologous transplant. Patients received nivolumab 3 mg/kg at weeks 1, 4, 7, 10, then fortnightly to week 26. TCRdb's copy holds only in-frame clones and misses some; the assay was immunoSEQ multiplex PCR. This table has fewer than 95,000 clones, around 80% appearing once.

The chain has TRBV5-8 and TRBJ2-5; the D gene is possibly TRBD2 (6 bases). The specimen comprised PBMCs, sampled in a trial of ipilimumab plus nivolumab as post-transplant consolidation. The clonotype comes from a male donor with diffuse large B-cell lymphoma. The chain's CDR3 is CASSSGGQGLETQYF. The CDR3 nucleotides are TGTGCCAGCAGCTCTGGAGGGCAGGGCCTGGAGACCCAGTACTTC.